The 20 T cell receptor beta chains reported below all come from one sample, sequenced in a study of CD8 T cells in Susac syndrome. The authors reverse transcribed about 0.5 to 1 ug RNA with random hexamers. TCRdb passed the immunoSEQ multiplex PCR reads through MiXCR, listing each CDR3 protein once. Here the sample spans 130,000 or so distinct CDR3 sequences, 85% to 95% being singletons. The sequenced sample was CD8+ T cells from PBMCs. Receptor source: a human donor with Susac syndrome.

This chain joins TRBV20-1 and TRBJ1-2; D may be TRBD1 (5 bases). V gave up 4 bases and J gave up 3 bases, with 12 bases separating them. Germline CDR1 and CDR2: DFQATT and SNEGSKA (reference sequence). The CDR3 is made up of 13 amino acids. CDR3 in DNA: TGCAGTGCTACAGGGTGGAGGGACTATGGCTACACCTTC. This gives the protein CSATGWRDYGYTF.

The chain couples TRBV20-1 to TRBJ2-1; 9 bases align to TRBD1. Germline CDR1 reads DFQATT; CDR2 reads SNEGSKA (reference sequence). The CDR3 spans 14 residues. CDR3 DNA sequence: TGCGGGGGGTTAACGGGACAGGGTTACAATGAGCAGTTCTTC. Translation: CGGLTGQGYNEQFF.

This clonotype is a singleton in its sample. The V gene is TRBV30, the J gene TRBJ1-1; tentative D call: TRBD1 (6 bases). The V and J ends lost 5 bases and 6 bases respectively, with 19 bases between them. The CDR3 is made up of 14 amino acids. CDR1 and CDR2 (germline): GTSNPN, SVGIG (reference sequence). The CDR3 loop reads CAWLPGGAGAEAFF. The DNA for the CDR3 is TGTGCCTGGCTTCCTGGGGGGGCAGGAGCTGAAGCTTTCTTT.

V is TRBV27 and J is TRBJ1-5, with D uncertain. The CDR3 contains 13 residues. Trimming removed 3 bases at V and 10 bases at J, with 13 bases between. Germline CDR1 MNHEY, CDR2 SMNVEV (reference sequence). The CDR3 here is CASSFRRSSPQHF. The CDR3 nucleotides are TGTGCCAGCAGTTTTCGGCGCTCGTCACCCCAGCATTTT.

CDR3 sequence: CASSPGPSAGYTF. The CDR3 DNA sequence: TGTGCCAGTAGTCCGGGACCAAGCGCTGGCTACACCTTC. The chain combines TRBV19 with TRBJ1-2; tentative D call: TRBD1 (5 bases). The germline CDR1 and CDR2 sequences are LNHDA and SQIVND (reference sequence). V was clipped by 5 bases and J by 7 bases, with 14 bases between them. The CDR3 covers 13 residues.

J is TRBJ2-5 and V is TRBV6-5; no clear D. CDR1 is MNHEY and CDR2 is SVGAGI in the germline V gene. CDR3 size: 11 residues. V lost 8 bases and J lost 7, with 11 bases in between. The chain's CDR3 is CASPTPRTQYF. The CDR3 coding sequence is TGTGCCAGCCCAACCCCGCGGACCCAGTACTTC.

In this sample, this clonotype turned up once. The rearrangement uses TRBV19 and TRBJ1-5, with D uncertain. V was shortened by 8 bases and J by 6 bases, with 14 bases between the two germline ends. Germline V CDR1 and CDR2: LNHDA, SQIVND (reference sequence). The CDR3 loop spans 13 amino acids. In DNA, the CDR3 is TGTGCCAGTCACTCAGGAGGGTCTCAGCCCCAGCATTTT. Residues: CASHSGGSQPQHF.

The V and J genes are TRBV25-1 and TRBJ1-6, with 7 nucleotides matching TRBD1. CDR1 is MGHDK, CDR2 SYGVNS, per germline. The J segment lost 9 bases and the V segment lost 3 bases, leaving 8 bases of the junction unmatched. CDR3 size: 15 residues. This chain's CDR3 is CASSDPQTGSSPLHF. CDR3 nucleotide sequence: TGTGCCAGCAGTGATCCACAGACAGGGAGTTCACCCCTCCACTTT.

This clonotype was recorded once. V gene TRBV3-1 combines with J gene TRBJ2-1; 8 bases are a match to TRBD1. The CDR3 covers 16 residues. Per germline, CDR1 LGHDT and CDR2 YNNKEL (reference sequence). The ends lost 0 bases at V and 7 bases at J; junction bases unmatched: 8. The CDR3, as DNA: TGTGCCAGCAGCCAAGACCGTACAGGGGGTGGGAATGAGCAGTTCTTC. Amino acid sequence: CASSQDRTGGGNEQFF.

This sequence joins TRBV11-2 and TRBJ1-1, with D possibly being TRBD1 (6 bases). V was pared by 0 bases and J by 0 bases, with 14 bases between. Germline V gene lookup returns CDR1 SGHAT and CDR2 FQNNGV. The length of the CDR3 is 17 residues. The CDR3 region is CASSLDLGRGMNTEAFF. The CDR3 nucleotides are TGTGCCAGCAGCTTAGATCTGGGCAGGGGAATGAACACTGAAGCTTTCTTT.

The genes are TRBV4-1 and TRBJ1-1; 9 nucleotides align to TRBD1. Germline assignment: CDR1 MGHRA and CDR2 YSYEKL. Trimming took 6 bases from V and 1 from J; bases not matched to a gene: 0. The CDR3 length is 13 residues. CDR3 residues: CASRGQGNTEAFF. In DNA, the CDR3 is TGCGCCAGCAGGGGACAGGGGAACACTGAAGCTTTCTTT.

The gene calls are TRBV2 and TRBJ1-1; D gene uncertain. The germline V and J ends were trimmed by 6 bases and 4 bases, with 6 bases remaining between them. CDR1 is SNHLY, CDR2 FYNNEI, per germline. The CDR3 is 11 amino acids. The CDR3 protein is CASRVATEAFF. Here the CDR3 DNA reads TGTGCCAGCAGAGTAGCCACTGAAGCTTTCTTT.

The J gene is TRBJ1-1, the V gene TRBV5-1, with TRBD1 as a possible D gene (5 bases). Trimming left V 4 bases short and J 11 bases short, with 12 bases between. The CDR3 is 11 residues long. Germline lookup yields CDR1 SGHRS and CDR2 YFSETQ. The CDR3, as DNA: TGCGCCAGCAGCCACGGAGGGGAGGCTTTCTTT. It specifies CASSHGGEAFF.

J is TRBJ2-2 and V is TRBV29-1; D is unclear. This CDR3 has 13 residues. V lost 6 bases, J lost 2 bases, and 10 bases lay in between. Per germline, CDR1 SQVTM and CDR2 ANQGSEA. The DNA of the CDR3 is TGCAGCGTCTTGTTACCAAACACCGGGGAGCTGTTTTTT. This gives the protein CSVLLPNTGELFF.

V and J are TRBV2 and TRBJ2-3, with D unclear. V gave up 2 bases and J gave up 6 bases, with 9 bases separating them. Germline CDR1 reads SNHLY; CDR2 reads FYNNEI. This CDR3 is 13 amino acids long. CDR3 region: CASSERVRDTQYF. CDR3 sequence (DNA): TGTGCCAGCAGTGAAAGGGTTAGGGATACGCAGTATTTT.

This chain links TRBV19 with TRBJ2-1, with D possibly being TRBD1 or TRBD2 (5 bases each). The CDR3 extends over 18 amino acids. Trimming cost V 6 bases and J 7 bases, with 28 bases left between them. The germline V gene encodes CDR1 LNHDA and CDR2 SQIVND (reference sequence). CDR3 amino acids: CASSTFGRGRSWGNEQFF. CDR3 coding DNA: TGTGCCAGTAGCACGTTTGGCCGGGGACGGAGTTGGGGGAATGAGCAGTTCTTC.

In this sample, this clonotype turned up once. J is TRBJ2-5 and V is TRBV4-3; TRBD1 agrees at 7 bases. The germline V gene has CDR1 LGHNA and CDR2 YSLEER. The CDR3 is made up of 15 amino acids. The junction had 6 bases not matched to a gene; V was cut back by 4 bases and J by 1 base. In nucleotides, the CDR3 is TGCGCCAGCAGCCTCACAAGGGACAGCCAAGAGACCCAGTACTTC. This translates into CASSLTRDSQETQYF.

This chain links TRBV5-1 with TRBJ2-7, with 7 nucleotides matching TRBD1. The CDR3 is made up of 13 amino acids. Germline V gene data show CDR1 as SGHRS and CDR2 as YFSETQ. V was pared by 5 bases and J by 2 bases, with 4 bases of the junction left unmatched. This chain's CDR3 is CASRETGTYEQYF. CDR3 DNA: TGCGCCAGCAGGGAGACAGGGACCTACGAGCAGTACTTC.

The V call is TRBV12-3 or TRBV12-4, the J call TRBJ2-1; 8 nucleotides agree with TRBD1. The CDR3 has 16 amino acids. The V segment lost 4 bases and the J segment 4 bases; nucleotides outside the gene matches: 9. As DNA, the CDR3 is TGTGCCAGCAGTTCCCAGGGGGCACCTGCATACAATGAGCAGTTCTTC. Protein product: CASSSQGAPAYNEQFF.

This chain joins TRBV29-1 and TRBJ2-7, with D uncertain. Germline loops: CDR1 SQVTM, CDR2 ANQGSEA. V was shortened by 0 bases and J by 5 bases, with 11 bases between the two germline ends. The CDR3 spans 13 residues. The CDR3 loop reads CSVEDLSAHEQYF. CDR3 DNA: TGCAGCGTTGAAGATCTTTCTGCTCACGAGCAGTACTTC.